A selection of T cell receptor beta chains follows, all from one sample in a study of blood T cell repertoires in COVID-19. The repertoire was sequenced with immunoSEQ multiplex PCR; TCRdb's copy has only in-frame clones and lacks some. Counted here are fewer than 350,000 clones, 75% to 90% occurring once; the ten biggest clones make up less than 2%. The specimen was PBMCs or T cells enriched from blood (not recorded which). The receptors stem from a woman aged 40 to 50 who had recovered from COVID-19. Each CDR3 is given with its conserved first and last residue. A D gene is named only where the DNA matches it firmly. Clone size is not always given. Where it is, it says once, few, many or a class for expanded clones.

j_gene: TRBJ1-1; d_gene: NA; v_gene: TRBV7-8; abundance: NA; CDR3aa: CASSLAQNTEAFF; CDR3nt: TGTGCCAGCAGCTTAGCCCAAAACACTGAAGCTTTCTTT
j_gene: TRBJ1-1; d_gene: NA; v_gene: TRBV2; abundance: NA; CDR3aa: CASSLGQNTEAFF; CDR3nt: TGTGCCAGCAGTTTGGGACAGAACACTGAAGCTTTCTTT
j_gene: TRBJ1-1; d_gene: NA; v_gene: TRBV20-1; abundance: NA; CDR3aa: CSASNWGVGTEAFF; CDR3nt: TGCAGTGCTAGTAATTGGGGCGTGGGCACTGAAGCTTTCTTT
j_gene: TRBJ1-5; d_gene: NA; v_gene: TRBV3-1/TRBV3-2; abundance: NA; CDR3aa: CASSPNPGWPQHF; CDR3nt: TGTGCCAGCAGCCCGAACCCGGGTTGGCCCCAGCATTTT
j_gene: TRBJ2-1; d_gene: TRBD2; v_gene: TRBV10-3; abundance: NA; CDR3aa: CAISEDWTSGVNEQFF; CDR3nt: TGTGCCATCAGTGAGGACTGGACTAGCGGGGTCAATGAGCAGTTCTTC
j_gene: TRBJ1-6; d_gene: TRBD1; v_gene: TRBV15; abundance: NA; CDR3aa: CAISRTGERSTPLHF; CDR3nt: TGTGCCATCTCCCGGACAGGCGAGAGGTCTACACCCCTCCACTTT
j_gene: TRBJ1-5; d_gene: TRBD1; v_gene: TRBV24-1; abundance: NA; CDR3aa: CATAAGQSQPQHF; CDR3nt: TGTGCCACCGCGGCGGGACAGTCTCAGCCCCAGCATTTT
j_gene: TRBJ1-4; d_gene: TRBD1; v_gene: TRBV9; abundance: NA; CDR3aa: CASSVARGQPNEKLFF; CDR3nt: TGTGCCAGCAGCGTAGCCCGGGGACAGCCTAATGAAAAACTGTTTTTT
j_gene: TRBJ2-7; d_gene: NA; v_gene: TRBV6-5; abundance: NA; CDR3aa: CASSRALAAYEQYF; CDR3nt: TGTGCCAGCAGTCGAGCTCTAGCAGCGTACGAGCAGTACTTC
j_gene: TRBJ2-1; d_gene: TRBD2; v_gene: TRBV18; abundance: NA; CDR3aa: CASSPGTSGYNEQFF; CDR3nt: TGTGCCAGCTCACCCGGGACTAGCGGTTACAATGAGCAGTTCTTC
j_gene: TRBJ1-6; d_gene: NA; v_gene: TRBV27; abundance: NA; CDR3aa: CASSFISGTYSSYNSPLHF; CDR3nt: TGTGCCAGCAGTTTTATCTCCGGAACTTACAGCTCCTATAATTCACCCCTCCACTTT
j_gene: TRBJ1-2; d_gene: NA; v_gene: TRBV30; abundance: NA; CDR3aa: CAWRTLRGAGYYGYTF; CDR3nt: TGTGCCTGGAGGACCCTCCGGGGGGCGGGTTACTATGGCTACACCTTC
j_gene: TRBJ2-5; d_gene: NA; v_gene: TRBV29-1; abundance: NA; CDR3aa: CSVFRPGEETQYF; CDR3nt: TGCAGCGTTTTTAGGCCAGGGGAAGAGACCCAGTACTTC
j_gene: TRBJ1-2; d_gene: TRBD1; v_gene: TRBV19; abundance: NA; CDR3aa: CASRRDRGFGYTF; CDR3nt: TGTGCCAGTAGGCGGGACAGGGGGTTCGGCTACACCTTC
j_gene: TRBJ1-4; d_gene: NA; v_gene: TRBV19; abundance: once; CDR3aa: CASSNRDEKLFF; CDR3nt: TGTGCCAGTAGTAACAGGGATGAAAAACTGTTTTTT
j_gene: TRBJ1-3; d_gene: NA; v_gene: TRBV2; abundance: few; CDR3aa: CASRATGSSGNTIYF; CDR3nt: TGTGCCAGCAGAGCGACAGGCTCCTCTGGAAACACCATATATTTT
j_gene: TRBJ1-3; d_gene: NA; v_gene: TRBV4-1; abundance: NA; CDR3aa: CASSPSLTGSLGGNTIYF; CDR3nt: TGCGCCAGCAGCCCAAGTCTAACAGGATCGCTCGGTGGAAACACCATATATTTT
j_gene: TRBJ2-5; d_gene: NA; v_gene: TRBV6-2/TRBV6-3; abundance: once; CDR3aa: CASSYVGGPGETQYF; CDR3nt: TGTGCCAGCAGTTACGTCGGGGGGCCGGGGGAGACCCAGTACTTC
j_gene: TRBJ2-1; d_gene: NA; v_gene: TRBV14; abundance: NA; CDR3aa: CASSQDPADSYNEQFF; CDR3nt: TGTGCCAGCAGCCAAGACCCAGCGGACTCCTACAATGAGCAGTTCTTC
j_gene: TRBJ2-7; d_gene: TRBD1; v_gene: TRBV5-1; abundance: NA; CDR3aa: CASSVQGSEQYF; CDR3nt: TGCGCCAGCAGCGTACAGGGGTCCGAGCAGTACTTC
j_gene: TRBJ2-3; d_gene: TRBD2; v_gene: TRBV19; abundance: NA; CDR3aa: CASSLLAGGRQDTQYF; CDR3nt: TGTGCCAGTAGTTTACTAGCGGGGGGTCGACAGGATACGCAGTATTTT
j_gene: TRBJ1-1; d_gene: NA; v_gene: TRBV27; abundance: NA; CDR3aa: CASSLTGFDTEAFF; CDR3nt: TGTGCCAGCAGTCTAACAGGGTTCGACACTGAAGCTTTCTTT
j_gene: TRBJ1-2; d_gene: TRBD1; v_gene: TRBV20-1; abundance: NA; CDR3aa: CSARGDSNYGYTF; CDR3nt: TGCAGTGCTCGTGGGGACAGCAACTATGGCTACACCTTC
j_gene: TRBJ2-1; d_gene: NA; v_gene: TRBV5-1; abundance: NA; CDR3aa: CASILGDSSSYNEQFF; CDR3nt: TGCGCCAGCATCCTAGGGGACTCCAGCTCCTACAATGAGCAGTTCTTC
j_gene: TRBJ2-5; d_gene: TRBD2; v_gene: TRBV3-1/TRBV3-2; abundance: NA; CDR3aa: CASSLPGLAQETQYF; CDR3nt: TGTGCCAGCAGCCTCCCAGGACTAGCGCAAGAGACCCAGTACTTC
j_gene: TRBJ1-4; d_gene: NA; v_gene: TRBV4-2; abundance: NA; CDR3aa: CASSQDRAGVGEKLFF; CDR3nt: TGTGCCAGCAGCCAAGATAGGGCGGGGGTCGGGGAAAAACTGTTTTTT
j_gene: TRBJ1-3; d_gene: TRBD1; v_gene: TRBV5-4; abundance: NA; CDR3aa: CASSLGGTASGNTIYF; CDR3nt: TGTGCCAGCAGCTTGGGTGGGACAGCCTCTGGAAACACCATATATTTT
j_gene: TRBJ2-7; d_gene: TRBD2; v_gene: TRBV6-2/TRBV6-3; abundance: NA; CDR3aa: CASSLRRLAVNYEQYF; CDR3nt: TGTGCCAGCAGTCTTCGCCGACTAGCGGTTAACTACGAGCAGTACTTC
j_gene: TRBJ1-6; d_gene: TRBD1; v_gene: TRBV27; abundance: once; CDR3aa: CASSLGDREDNSPLHF; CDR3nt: TGTGCCAGCAGTTTAGGGGACAGGGAAGATAATTCACCCCTCCACTTT
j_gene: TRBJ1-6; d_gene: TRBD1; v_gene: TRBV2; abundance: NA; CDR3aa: CASKGTGGNSPLHF; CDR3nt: TGTGCCAGCAAAGGGACAGGAGGAAATTCACCCCTCCACTTT
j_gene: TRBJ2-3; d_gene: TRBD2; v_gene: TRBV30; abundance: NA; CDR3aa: CAWSTWASGGAADTQYF; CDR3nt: TGTGCCTGGAGTACCTGGGCTAGCGGGGGGGCCGCAGATACGCAGTATTTT
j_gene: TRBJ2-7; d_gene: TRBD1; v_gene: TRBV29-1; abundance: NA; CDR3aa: CSVVTDRGRYEQYF; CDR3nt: TGCAGCGTTGTCACGGACAGGGGAAGGTACGAGCAGTACTTC
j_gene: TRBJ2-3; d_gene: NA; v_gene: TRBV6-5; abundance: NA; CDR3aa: CASGQQDSTDTQYF; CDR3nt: TGTGCCAGCGGTCAACAGGATAGCACAGATACGCAGTATTTT
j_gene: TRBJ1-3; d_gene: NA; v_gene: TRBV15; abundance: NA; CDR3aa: CATSRGGESGNTIYF; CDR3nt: TGTGCCACCAGCAGAGGGGGAGAATCAGGAAACACCATATATTTT
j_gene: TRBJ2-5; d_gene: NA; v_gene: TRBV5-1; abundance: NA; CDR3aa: CASSSGVESGGETQYF; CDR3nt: TGCGCCAGCAGCTCCGGGGTAGAATCAGGGGGGGAGACCCAGTACTTC
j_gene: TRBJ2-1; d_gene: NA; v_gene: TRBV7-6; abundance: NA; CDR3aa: CASRGISGTNEQFF; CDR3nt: TGTGCCAGCAGGGGAATTAGTGGGACTAATGAGCAGTTCTTC
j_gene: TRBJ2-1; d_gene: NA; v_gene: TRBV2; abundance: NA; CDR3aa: CASSEDRENEQFF; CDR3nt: TGTGCCAGCAGTGAAGACAGGGAAAATGAGCAGTTCTTC
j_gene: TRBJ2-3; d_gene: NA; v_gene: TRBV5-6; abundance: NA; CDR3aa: CASSPPITDTQYF; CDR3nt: TGTGCCAGCAGCCCCCCCATCACAGATACGCAGTATTTT
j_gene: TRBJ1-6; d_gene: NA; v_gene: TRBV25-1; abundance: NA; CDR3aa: CASSGRTGTDNSPLHF; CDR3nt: TGTGCCAGCAGTGGCCGTACAGGGACCGATAATTCACCCCTCCACTTT
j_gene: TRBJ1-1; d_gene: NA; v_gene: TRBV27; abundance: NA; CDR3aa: CASSSPPGEAFF; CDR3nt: TGTGCCAGCAGTTCCCCCCCAGGTGAAGCTTTCTTT
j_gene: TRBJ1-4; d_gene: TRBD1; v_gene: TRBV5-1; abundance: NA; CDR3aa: CASSSPGQGNEKLFF; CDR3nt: TGCGCCAGCAGCTCGCCGGGACAGGGTAATGAAAAACTGTTTTTT